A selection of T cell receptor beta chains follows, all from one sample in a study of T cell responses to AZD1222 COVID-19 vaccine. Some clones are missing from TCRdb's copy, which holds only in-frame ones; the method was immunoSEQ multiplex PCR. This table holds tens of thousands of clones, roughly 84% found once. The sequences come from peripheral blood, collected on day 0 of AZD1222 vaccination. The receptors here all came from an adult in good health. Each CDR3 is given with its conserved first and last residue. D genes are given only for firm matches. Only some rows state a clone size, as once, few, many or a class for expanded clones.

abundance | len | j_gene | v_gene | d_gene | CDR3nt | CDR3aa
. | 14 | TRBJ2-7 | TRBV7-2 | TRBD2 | TGTGCCAGCAGCCGGACTAGCGGGACGTACGAGCAGTACTTC | CASSRTSGTYEQYF
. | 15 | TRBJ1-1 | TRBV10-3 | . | TGTGCCATCAGTGAGTCGGGCAGGGTTAACACTGAAGCTTTCTTT | CAISESGRVNTEAFF
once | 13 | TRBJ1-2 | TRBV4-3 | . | TGCGCCAGCAGCCAAGCAAGGGTTCATGGCTACACCTTC | CASSQARVHGYTF
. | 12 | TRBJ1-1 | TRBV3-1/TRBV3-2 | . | TGTGCCAGCAGCCAAGATCCCAGGGAAGCTTTCTTT | CASSQDPREAFF
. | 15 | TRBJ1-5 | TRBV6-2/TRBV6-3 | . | TGTGCCAGCACCCCGGGGCGGTATAGCAATCAGCCCCAGCATTTT | CASTPGRYSNQPQHF
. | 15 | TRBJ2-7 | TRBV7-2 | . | TGTGCCAGCAGAAGTGGGCCGGGAGACTCCTACGAGCAGTACTTC | CASRSGPGDSYEQYF
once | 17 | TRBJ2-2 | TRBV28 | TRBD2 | TGTGCCAGCAGTTTCCGCTTTAGCGGGGGGAACACCGGGGAGCTGTTTTTT | CASSFRFSGGNTGELFF
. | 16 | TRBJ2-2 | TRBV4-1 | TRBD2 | TGCGCCAGCAGTCGATCTCCGGGACTAGTAATCGGGGAGCTGTTTTTT | CASSRSPGLVIGELFF
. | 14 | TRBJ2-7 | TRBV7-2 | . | TGTGCCAGCAGGAAGGCGGGGATCTCCTACGAGCAGTACTTC | CASRKAGISYEQYF
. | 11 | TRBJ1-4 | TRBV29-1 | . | TGCAGCGTTGAGATTGGTGAAAAACTGTTTTTT | CSVEIGEKLFF
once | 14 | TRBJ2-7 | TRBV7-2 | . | TGTGCCAGCAGCTTAGCTCAGGGGAGTAGCGAGCAGTACTTC | CASSLAQGSSEQYF
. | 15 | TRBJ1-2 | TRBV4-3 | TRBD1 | TGCGCCAGCAGCCAAGAACCAGGGGGGGACTATGGCTACACCTTC | CASSQEPGGDYGYTF
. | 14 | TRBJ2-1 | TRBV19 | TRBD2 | TGTGCCAGTAGTCGTACGGGAGGGTACAATGAGCAGTTCTTC | CASSRTGGYNEQFF
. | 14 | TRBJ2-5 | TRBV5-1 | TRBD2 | TGCGCCAGCAGCTTGGGGACGGGAGGGGAGACCCAGTACTTC | CASSLGTGGETQYF
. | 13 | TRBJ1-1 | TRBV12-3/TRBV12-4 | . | TGTGCCAGCAGTTTAGGGGGGGCCCTTGAAGCTTTCTTT | CASSLGGALEAFF